The T cell receptor (beta chain) under discussion was sequenced for a study of B cell selection in AIRE deficiency. Study-level points and caveats: Of fewer than 4,500 shared Treg TCRbeta sequences, under 40% were healthy-donor-only and approximately 9.7% patient-only.

Generated by immunoSEQ multiplex PCR, the TCRdb table keeps only in-frame clones and is missing some. The table has around 24,000 clones, 96% seen once. Trimming stripped 7 bases from V and 7 bases from J, with 20 bases between. The CDR3 loop spans 14 amino acids. Germline assignment: CDR1 SGHRS and CDR2 YFSETQ. CD4+CD127+ cells were sorted as the conventional CD4 T cells. With regard to this clone: Its target is unknown.

This clonotype was obtained from a human donor in good health. The sample consisted of CD4+CD127+ conventional T cells sorted from PBMCs. The genes are TRBV5-1 and TRBJ1-1, with D possibly TRBD1 on 5 matching bases. The CDR3 spells CASWAAQAQGEAFF. The CDR3 DNA sequence: TGCGCCAGCTGGGCAGCGCAGGCCCAGGGTGAAGCTTTCTTT.